The rows below give T cell receptor beta chains drawn from one sample of a study of human T cells and chemical hapten exposure. TCRdb recomputed calls from the RACE reads with MiXCR, one row per CDR3 protein. The sample has some 400,000 distinct CDR3 sequences; about 5.1% are singletons. The specimen was whole blood, collected in connection with sensitization to the hapten diphenylcyclopropenone (DPC). The receptors derive from a woman in her forties or fifties with alopecia areata. Some clones in this sample may be carry-over from other donors' samples. CDR3s include the opening cysteine and the closing phenylalanine or tryptophan. D genes are given only for firm matches. The listing skips clone size in some rows; elsewhere it reads once, few, many or a size class.

>many|NA|TRBV7-2|TRBJ2-3
CASSFPFPEDTQYF
TGTGCCAGCAGCTTCCCTTTCCCTGAAGATACGCAGTATTTT
>few|NA|TRBV7-3|TRBJ2-1
CASSLGIGSSYNEQFF
TGTGCCAGCAGCTTAGGGATAGGGAGCTCCTACAATGAGCAGTTCTTC
>few|NA|TRBV29-1|TRBJ2-2
CSAWPPKYAGELFF
TGCAGCGCCTGGCCCCCTAAGTACGCCGGGGAGCTGTTTTTT
>many|TRBD2|TRBV7-2|TRBJ2-5
CASSSASGGQPETQYF
TGTGCCAGCAGCTCCGCTAGCGGGGGACAACCGGAGACCCAGTACTTC
>NA|NA|TRBV7-9|TRBJ1-5
CASSWTSNQPQHF
TGTGCCAGCAGCTGGACCAGCAATCAGCCCCAGCATTTT
>few|NA|TRBV29-1|TRBJ1-3
CSVWLGNTIYF
TGCAGCGTTTGGCTTGGAAACACCATATATTTT
>NA|TRBD1|TRBV19|TRBJ2-7
CASSVGTGVVYEQYF
TGTGCCAGTAGTGTGGGGACAGGGGTCGTCTACGAGCAGTACTTC
>few|TRBD1|TRBV25-1|TRBJ1-5
CARIPTDRVGDQPQHF
TGTGCCAGAATTCCTACTGACAGGGTCGGGGACCAGCCCCAGCATTTT
>few|NA|TRBV18|TRBJ2-5
CASSQQDPSQTQYF
TGTGCCAGCTCACAACAAGACCCGTCGCAGACCCAGTACTTC
>many|TRBD1|TRBV18|TRBJ2-7
CASSPGTGMREQYF
TGTGCCAGCTCGCCCGGGACAGGGATGCGAGAGCAGTACTTC
>few|NA|TRBV28|TRBJ2-7
CASSLSAGGTYEQYF
TGTGCCAGCAGTTTATCGGCAGGAGGGACCTACGAGCAGTACTTC
>many|NA|TRBV18|TRBJ2-6
CASSSDWAGANVLTF
TGTGCCAGCTCATCGGACTGGGCGGGGGCCAACGTCCTGACTTTC
>NA|NA|TRBV6-2/TRBV6-3|TRBJ1-5
CASRTSNSNQPQHF
TGTGCCAGCCGGACTTCCAATAGCAATCAGCCCCAGCATTTT
>many|NA|TRBV12-3/TRBV12-4|TRBJ1-1
CASSTVSEAFF
TGTGCCAGCAGTACCGTTAGTGAAGCTTTCTTT
>many|NA|TRBV7-2|TRBJ2-2
CASSGPTQTGELFF
TGTGCCAGCAGCGGGCCGACTCAGACCGGGGAGCTGTTTTTT
>many|NA|TRBV7-2|TRBJ2-1
CASSLELGAGRNEQLF
TGTGCCAGCAGCTTAGAACTCGGGGCGGGGAGGAATGAGCAGCTCTTC
>few|NA|TRBV7-8|TRBJ2-2
CASRNGQGRELFF
TGTGCCAGCAGAAACGGCCAGGGCCGGGAGCTGTTTTTT
>few|TRBD1|TRBV5-1|TRBJ1-1
CASSPGQEVRGTEAFF
TGCGCCAGCAGCCCCGGACAGGAGGTGAGAGGGACTGAAGCTTTCTTT
>many|NA|TRBV3-1|TRBJ2-7
CASSQDLGEQYF
TGTGCCAGCAGCCAAGATCTCGGCGAGCAGTACTTC
>many|NA|TRBV10-3|TRBJ2-3
CAISVLLAQRTDTQYF
TGTGCCATCAGTGTCTTACTAGCACAACGCACAGATACGCAGTATTTT
>NA|NA|TRBV5-1|TRBJ1-5
CASSPLGADNQPQHF
TGCGCCAGCAGCCCGTTGGGGGCAGATAATCAGCCCCAGCATTTT
>few|NA|TRBV11-2|TRBJ2-1
CASSKPEGGINEQFF
TGTGCCAGCAGCAAACCCGAGGGGGGGATCAATGAGCAGTTCTTC
>NA|NA|TRBV4-2|TRBJ2-6
CASRPSGWANVLTF
TGTGCCAGCAGGCCGTCGGGGTGGGCCAACGTCCTGACTTTC
>few|NA|TRBV11-2|TRBJ1-4
CASSFDRNEKLFF
TGTGCCAGCAGCTTCGACAGAAATGAAAAACTGTTTTTT